Sequencing of this TCR beta chain was carried out in a study of Graves' ophthalmopathy and Graves' hyperthyroidism. Study at large: At initial diagnosis, peripheral blood was obtained, and this preceded any treatment.

Overall study results and limits: Detected in blood as well were most expanded thyroid clonotypes with frequency above 0.001.

Amplified material comprised TCR beta CDR3 regions derived from RNA transcripts. The workflow started with a first-round RT-PCR run with HTBI primers and then moved on to a second-round multiplex PCR. TCRdb re-called the multiplex PCR reads through MiXCR, storing one row per CDR3 protein. Of 620,000 or so distinct CDR3 sequences in the sample, around a fifth were seen once. There are a few counts of this clonotype. The antigen is unknown. V lost 4 bases and J lost 5; bases outside the gene matches: 8. The CDR3 has 15 amino acids. The germline gives CDR1 MNHEY, CDR2 SVGAGI. This sequence originates from a woman younger than 30 with stable Graves' hyperthyroidism. Some clones in this sample may be carry-over from other donors' samples. This chain joins TRBV6-5 and TRBJ1-1; 9 nucleotides align to TRBD1. Sequencing was carried out using peripheral blood. The CDR3 loop is CASSSLLTGGTEAFF. The CDR3 DNA reads as TGTGCCAGCAGTTCCCTACTGACAGGGGGGACTGAAGCTTTCTTT.